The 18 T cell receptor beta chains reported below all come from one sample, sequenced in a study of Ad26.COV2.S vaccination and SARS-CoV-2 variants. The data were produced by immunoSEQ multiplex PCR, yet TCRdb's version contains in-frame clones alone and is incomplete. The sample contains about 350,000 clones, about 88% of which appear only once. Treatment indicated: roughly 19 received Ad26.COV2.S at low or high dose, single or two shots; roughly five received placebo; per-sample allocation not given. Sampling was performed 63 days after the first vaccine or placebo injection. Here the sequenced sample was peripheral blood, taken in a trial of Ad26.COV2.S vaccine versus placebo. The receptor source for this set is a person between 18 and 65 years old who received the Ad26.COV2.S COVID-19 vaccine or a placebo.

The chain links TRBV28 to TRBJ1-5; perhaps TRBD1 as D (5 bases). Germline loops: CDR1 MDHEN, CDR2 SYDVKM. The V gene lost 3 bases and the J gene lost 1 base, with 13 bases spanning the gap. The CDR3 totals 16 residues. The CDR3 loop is CASSFGSQGSNQPQHF. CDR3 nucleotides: TGTGCCAGCAGTTTCGGATCCCAGGGCAGCAATCAGCCCCAGCATTTT.

CDR3 protein: CASTRTGGYEQYF. The CDR3 region has the DNA TGTGCCAGCACTAGGACAGGGGGCTACGAGCAGTACTTC. J is TRBJ2-7 and V is TRBV6-5, with 10 bases lining up with TRBD1. The length of the CDR3 is 13 residues. Germline V gene lookup returns CDR1 MNHEY and CDR2 SVGAGI. The V and J ends lost 7 bases and 3 bases, in that order; junction bases with no gene match: 3.

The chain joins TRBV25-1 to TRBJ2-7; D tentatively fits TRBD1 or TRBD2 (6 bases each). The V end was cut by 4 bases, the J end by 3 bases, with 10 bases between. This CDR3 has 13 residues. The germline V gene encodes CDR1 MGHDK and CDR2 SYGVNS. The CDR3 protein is CASSVGGGYEQYF. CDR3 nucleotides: TGTGCCAGCAGTGTAGGAGGGGGCTACGAGCAGTACTTC.

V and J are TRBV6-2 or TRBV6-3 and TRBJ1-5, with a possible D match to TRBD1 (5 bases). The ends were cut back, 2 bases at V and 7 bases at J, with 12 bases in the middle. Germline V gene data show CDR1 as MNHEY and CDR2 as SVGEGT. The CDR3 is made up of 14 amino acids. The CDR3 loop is CASSYRDSGQPQHF. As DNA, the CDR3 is TGTGCCAGCAGTTACCGGGACTCGGGACAGCCCCAGCATTTT.

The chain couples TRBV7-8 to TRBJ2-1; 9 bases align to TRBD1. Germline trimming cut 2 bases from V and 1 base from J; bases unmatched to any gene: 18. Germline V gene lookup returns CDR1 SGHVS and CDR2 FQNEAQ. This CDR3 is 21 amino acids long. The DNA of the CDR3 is TGTGCCAGCAGCTTATATCTTGGTGTCGCACAGGGGGCTAGATCCTACAATGAGCAGTTCTTC. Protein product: CASSLYLGVAQGARSYNEQFF.

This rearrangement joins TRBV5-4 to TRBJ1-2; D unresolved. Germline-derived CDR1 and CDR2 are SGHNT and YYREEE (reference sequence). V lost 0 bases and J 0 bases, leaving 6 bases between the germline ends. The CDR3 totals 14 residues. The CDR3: CASSLGGTNYGYTF. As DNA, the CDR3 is TGTGCCAGCAGCTTGGGCGGCACTAACTATGGCTACACCTTC.

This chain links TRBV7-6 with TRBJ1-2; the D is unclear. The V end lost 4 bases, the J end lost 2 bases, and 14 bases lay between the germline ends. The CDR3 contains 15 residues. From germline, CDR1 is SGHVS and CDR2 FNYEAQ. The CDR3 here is CASSSTAAANYGYTF. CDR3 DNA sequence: TGTGCCAGCAGCTCCACAGCGGCAGCCAACTATGGCTACACCTTC.

The CDR3 is CASSLAVGSYEQYF. In DNA, the CDR3 is TGCGCCAGCAGCTTGGCCGTGGGATCCTACGAGCAGTACTTC. The J gene is TRBJ2-7, the V gene TRBV5-1; no firm D call. Trimming took off 0 bases at V and 1 base at J, with 8 bases between the two ends. The CDR3 extends over 14 amino acids. Germline CDR1 and CDR2: SGHRS and YFSETQ.

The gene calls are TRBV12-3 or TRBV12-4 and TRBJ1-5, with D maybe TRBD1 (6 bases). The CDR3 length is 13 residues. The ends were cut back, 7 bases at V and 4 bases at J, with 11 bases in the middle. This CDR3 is CASTWTANQPQHF. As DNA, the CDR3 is TGTGCCAGCACCTGGACAGCTAATCAGCCCCAGCATTTT.

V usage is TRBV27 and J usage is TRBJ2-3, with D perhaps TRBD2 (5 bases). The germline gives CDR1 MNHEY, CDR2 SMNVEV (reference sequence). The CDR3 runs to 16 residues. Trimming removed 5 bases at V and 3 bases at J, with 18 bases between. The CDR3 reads CASSVRLNSKTDTQYF. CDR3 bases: TGTGCCAGCAGTGTCAGACTAAACTCAAAAACAGATACGCAGTATTTT.

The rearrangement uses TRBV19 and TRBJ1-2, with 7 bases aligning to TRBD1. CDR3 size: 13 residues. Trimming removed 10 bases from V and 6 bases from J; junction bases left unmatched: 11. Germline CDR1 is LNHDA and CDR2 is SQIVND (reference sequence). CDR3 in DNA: TGTGCCACCATTAGACAGGGAGGTCATGGCTACACCTTC. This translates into CATIRQGGHGYTF.

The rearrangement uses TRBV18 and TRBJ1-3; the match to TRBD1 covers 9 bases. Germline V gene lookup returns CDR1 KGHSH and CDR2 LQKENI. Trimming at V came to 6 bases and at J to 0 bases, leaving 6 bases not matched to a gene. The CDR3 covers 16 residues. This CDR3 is CASSAQGANSGNTIYF. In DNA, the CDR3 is TGTGCCAGCTCCGCACAGGGGGCAAACTCTGGAAACACCATATATTTT.

This CDR3 is CSVEQGQGGHEQYF. The DNA of the CDR3 is TGCAGCGTTGAACAAGGACAGGGTGGCCACGAGCAGTACTTC. The rearrangement joins TRBV29-1 to TRBJ2-7, with 8 bases aligning to TRBD1. The CDR3 runs to 14 residues. The V segment lost 2 bases and the J segment 5 bases; nucleotides outside the gene matches: 8. In germline, CDR1 is SQVTM, CDR2 ANQGSEA.

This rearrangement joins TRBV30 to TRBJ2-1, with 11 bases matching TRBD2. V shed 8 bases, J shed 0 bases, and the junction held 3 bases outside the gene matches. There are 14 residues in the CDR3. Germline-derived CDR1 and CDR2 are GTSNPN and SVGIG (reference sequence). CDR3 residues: CAATSGSSYNEQFF. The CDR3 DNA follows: TGTGCCGCTACTAGCGGGAGCTCCTACAATGAGCAGTTCTTC.

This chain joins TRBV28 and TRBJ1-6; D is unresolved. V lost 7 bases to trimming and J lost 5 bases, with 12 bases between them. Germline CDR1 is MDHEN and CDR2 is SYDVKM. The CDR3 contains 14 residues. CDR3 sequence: CASTPRADNSPLHF. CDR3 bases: TGTGCCAGCACCCCACGTGCAGATAATTCACCCCTCCACTTT. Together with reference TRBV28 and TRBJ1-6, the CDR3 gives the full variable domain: DVKVTQSSRYLVKRTGEKVFLECVQDMDHENMFWYRQDPGLGLRLIYFSYDVKMKEKGDIPEGYSVSREKKERFSLILESASTNQTSMYLCASTPRADNSPLHFGNGTRLTVT.

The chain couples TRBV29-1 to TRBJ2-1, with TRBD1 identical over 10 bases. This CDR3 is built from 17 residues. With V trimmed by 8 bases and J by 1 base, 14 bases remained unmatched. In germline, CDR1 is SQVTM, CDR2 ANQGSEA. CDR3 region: CSLTGGLGQGSYNEQFF. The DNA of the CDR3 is TGCAGCCTCACGGGAGGCCTGGGACAGGGGTCCTACAATGAGCAGTTCTTC.

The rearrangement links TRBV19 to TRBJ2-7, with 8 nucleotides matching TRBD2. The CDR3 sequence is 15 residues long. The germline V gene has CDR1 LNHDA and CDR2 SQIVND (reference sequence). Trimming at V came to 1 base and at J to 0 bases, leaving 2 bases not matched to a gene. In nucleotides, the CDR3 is TGTGCCAGTAGTATAGGGAGCGGGGGCTCCTACGAGCAGTACTTC. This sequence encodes CASSIGSGGSYEQYF.

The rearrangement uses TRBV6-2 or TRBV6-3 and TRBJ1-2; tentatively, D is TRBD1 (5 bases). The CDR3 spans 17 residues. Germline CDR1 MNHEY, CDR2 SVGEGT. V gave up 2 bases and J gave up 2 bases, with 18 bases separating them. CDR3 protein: CASSYGSTGTANYGYTF. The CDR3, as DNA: TGTGCCAGCAGTTACGGGTCCACCGGGACTGCCAACTATGGCTACACCTTC.